Listed here is a single TCR beta chain. Its antigen is unidentified. These data are taken from a study of OX40 agonist ivuxolimab in advanced cancers. Looking at the study overall: Males comprised around 78% of the group, whose mean age was approximately 60 years (range about 20 to 85).

Trimming removed 5 bases from V and 4 bases from J; junction bases left unmatched: 11. The CDR3 runs to 16 residues. Germline CDR1 is SEHNR and CDR2 is FQNEAQ (reference sequence). Whole-study findings and limits: Doses of 0.1 to 3.0 mg/kg were accompanied by clonal expansion of CD4+ and CD8+ blood T cells by week 6.

The assay was immunoSEQ multiplex PCR, and TCRdb's table has in-frame clones only and misses some. The sample lists approximately 28,000 clones, less than 90% occurring once. The V gene is TRBV7-9, the J gene TRBJ1-1; 9 nucleotides match TRBD1. This receptor was identified in an adult with an advanced solid tumor such as melanoma, head and neck, liver or kidney cancer. The source material was CD4+ or CD8+ T cells sorted from blood, sampled in a trial of the OX40 agonist ivuxolimab. For the CDR3, the DNA is TGTGCCAGCAGCCCAGGGAGGACAGGGGCCGTCACTGAAGCTTTCTTT. It yields the protein CASSPGRTGAVTEAFF. Using reference TRBV7-9 and TRBJ1-1 for the parts outside the CDR3, the full variable domain is DTGVSQNPRHKITKRGQNVTFRCDPISEHNRLYWYRQTLGQGPEFLTYFQNEAQLEKSRLLSDRFSAERPKGSFSTLEIQRTEQGDSAMYLCASSPGRTGAVTEAFFGQGTRLTVV.